The sequence of this TCR beta chain was determined in a study of beta chain features in type 1 diabetes. Overall study findings and caveats: Among patients with Type 1 diabetes, TCRB CDR3s were moderately but significantly shorter in every one of the four CD4+ subsets.

The investigators reverse transcribed all of the isolated RNA, so they sequenced expressed TCRB transcripts. Profiled with immunoSEQ multiplex PCR; TCRdb holds only in-frame clones, not every one. The sample consists of about 930,000 clones, 15% to 20% of them appearing once. The V segment lost 6 bases and the J segment 5 bases; nucleotides outside the gene matches: 8. Germline V CDR1 and CDR2: SGHTA, FQGNSA. This CDR3 contains 14 residues. Blood was collected once per donor into heparin, averaging about 0.12 L. Cell sorting via CD45RO/CCR7/CD25/CD127/CD95/CD27 was performed to obtain CD4+ naive, central memory, regulatory and stem cell-like memory cells. In the case of this clone: As yet, its antigen is unknown.

The sequenced sample consisted of naive CD4+ T cells from blood. This chain connects TRBV7-2 to TRBJ2-3; 7 bases align to TRBD2. This TCR was recovered from a woman aged 18-29 years in good health. CDR3 nucleotides: TGTGCCAGCAGGAGGGCGGGAGCTGAAGATACGCAGTATTTT. It yields the protein CASRRAGAEDTQYF.